The 11 T cell receptor beta chains below all came from one sample that was sequenced in a study of T cell changes during pregnancy in multiple sclerosis. Some clones are missing from TCRdb's copy, which holds only in-frame ones; the method was immunoSEQ multiplex PCR. This table has around 36,000 clones, more than 85% appearing once. Sequenced here: CD8+ T cells from peripheral blood mononuclear cells, sampled in the first trimester of pregnancy. The source is a female donor with multiple sclerosis, enrolled in a pregnancy study.

V gene TRBV7-8 combines with J gene TRBJ1-1, with D perhaps matching TRBD1 (6 bases). Between the trimmed V and J ends, which lost 2 bases and 7 bases, there was a span of 11 bases. Looked up from germline, CDR1 is SGHVS and CDR2 is FQNEAQ. The CDR3 is 13 amino acids. CDR3 in DNA: TGTGCCAGCAGCTTAACGGACAGCCATGAAGCTTTCTTT. This translates into CASSLTDSHEAFF. The full variable domain, completed using reference TRBV7-8 and TRBJ1-1, is GAGVSQSPRYKVAKRGQDVALRCDPISGHVSLFWYQQALGQGPEFLTYFQNEAQLDKSGLPSDRFFAERPEGSVSTLKIQRTQQEDSAVYLCASSLTDSHEAFFGQGTRLTVV.

V and J are TRBV5-1 and TRBJ2-1, with TRBD2 matching 12 bases. This CDR3 is built from 19 residues. CDR1 and CDR2 from the germline V gene are SGHRS and YFSETQ. J lost 1 base, V lost 5 bases, and 13 bases had no gene match. CDR3 protein: CASRVGLAGGQGSYNEQFF. The CDR3 DNA reads as TGCGCCAGCAGAGTGGGGCTAGCGGGGGGGCAGGGTTCCTACAATGAGCAGTTCTTC.

This chain links TRBV4-1 with TRBJ2-7, with TRBD1 matching 10 bases. Germline V gene data show CDR1 as MGHRA and CDR2 as YSYEKL. The CDR3 runs 15 residues. Germline trimming cut 4 bases from V and 5 bases from J; bases unmatched to any gene: 8. The CDR3 sequence is CASSPMGQGSDEQYF. The CDR3 region has the DNA TGCGCCAGCAGCCCCATGGGACAGGGGAGCGACGAGCAGTACTTC.

The CDR3 DNA reads TGTGCCAGCAGTGAGGTAGCGGGGGGGCCAGATACGCAGTATTTT. Its protein product is CASSEVAGGPDTQYF. The chain is built from TRBV6-4 and TRBJ2-3; 11 positions match TRBD2. After removal of 3 bases from V and 4 bases from J, the junction contained 3 bases not matched to a gene. There are 15 residues in the CDR3. The V gene's germline CDR1 is MRHNA and CDR2 SNTAGT.

This clone was seen more than once but under ten times. The chain carries TRBV5-6 and TRBJ1-2, with D perhaps matching TRBD1 (6 bases). V shed 0 bases and J shed 0 bases, with 18 bases lying between them. This CDR3 is built from 18 residues. Germline assignment: CDR1 SGHDT and CDR2 YYEEEE. In DNA form, the CDR3 reads TGTGCCAGCAGCTTGGACCAGGGGAGTCTTACTGCTAACTATGGCTACACCTTC. Translated: CASSLDQGSLTANYGYTF.

The V and J genes are TRBV6-5 and TRBJ2-1, with 9 bases fitting TRBD1. Trimming cost V 0 bases and J 9 bases; bases outside gene matches: 6. The CDR3 consists of 15 residues. CDR1 is MNHEY and CDR2 is SVGAGI in the germline V gene. CDR3: CASSYSGTGRTEQFF. CDR3 nucleotide sequence: TGTGCCAGCAGTTACTCCGGGACAGGGCGGACTGAGCAGTTCTTC.

The chain is built from TRBV6-5 and TRBJ2-7, with 8 bases lining up with TRBD1. This CDR3 is built from 14 residues. Trimming took 4 bases from V and 3 from J; bases not matched to a gene: 5. Germline loops: CDR1 MNHEY, CDR2 SVGAGI. The DNA of the CDR3 is TGTGCCAGCAGTTGGGCGACAGGGGTCTACGAGCAGTACTTC. Encoded protein: CASSWATGVYEQYF.

V gene TRBV12-5 combines with J gene TRBJ2-3; TRBD2 matches 8 bases. The germline V gene encodes CDR1 LGHNT and CDR2 FRNRAP. This CDR3 has 16 residues. V lost 7 bases to trimming and J lost 2 bases; unmatched junction nucleotides: 11. CDR3 in amino acids: CASVLTAGADTDTQYF. CDR3 nucleotides: TGTGCTAGTGTTCTAACAGCGGGGGCCGACACAGATACGCAGTATTTT.

The chain employs TRBV29-1 and TRBJ2-7, with D possibly matching TRBD2 (5 bases). Trimming cost V 6 bases and J 4 bases, with 16 bases left between them. There are 13 residues in the CDR3. The germline V gene encodes CDR1 SQVTM and CDR2 ANQGSEA. The CDR3, as DNA: TGCAGCGTCTACCCGGGTTCGGGGTACGAGCAGTACTTC. Translating gives CSVYPGSGYEQYF.

The chain uses TRBV10-2 and TRBJ2-7; TRBD1 matches 9 bases. The CDR3 runs to 15 residues. Germline V CDR1 and CDR2: WSHSY, SAAADI. Unmatched junction bases numbered 6, after V lost 4 bases and J lost 2 bases. The CDR3: CASSGVGTGTYEQYF. For the CDR3, the DNA is TGCGCCAGCAGTGGTGTAGGGACAGGGACCTACGAGCAGTACTTC.

The chain recombines TRBV7-6 with TRBJ2-1; 14 nucleotides line up with TRBD2. J lost 0 bases, V lost 2 bases, and 6 bases had no gene match. The CDR3 consists of 19 residues. The germline V gene encodes CDR1 SGHVS and CDR2 FNYEAQ. CDR3 DNA: TGTGCCAGCAGCTTACGGACTAGCGGGGGGCTCAGCTCCTACAATGAGCAGTTCTTC. The encoded protein is CASSLRTSGGLSSYNEQFF.